A selection of T cell receptor beta chains follows, all from one sample in a study of blood T cells in healthy people across ages. Each CDR3 protein is one row after TCRdb ran MiXCR on the 5' RACE reads. The sample includes approximately 1.5 million distinct CDR3 sequences, roughly 30% of them seen just once. Material for sequencing was blood. The origin of the receptors is a woman aged 30 to 39 in good health. Both conserved end residues are part of each CDR3. A D gene is named only where the DNA matches it firmly. Part of the rows lack a size; the others show once, few, many or a class for expanded clones.

d_gene	v_gene	j_gene	abundance	CDR3aa	CDR3nt
TRBD1	TRBV7-2	TRBJ1-6	-	CASSLIGQGTSPLHF	TGTGCCAGCAGCTTAATCGGACAGGGTACTTCACCCCTCCACTTT
TRBD1	TRBV6-5	TRBJ2-1	-	CASQGAQNNEQFF	TGTGCCAGCCAGGGGGCGCAAAACAATGAGCAGTTCTTC
-	TRBV9	TRBJ2-7	-	CASSPVGNYEQYF	TGTGCCAGCAGCCCCGTAGGAAACTACGAGCAGTACTTC
-	TRBV20-1	TRBJ2-7	-	CSARPGSVGEQYF	TGCAGTGCTAGACCAGGAAGCGTGGGGGAGCAGTACTTC
TRBD1	TRBV5-1	TRBJ2-3	-	CASSPSTTGVDTQYF	TGCGCCAGCAGCCCCTCTACGACAGGGGTAGATACGCAGTATTTT
-	TRBV15	TRBJ2-7	-	CATSRASFSLTYEQYF	TGTGCCACCAGCAGAGCCTCCTTTTCGCTCACCTACGAGCAGTACTTC
-	TRBV27	TRBJ2-5	-	CASSLSPFAWAYF	TGTGCCAGCAGTTTATCTCCGTTTGCCTGGGCGTACTTC
-	TRBV20-1	TRBJ2-5	-	CSARDGGARETQYF	TGCAGTGCTAGAGATGGGGGGGCTCGAGAGACCCAGTACTTC
-	TRBV28	TRBJ2-5	few	CVSSSIYSQETQYF	TGTGTCAGCAGTTCCATCTACAGCCAAGAGACCCAGTACTTC
-	TRBV10-2	TRBJ1-1	-	CASNGEGDTEAFF	TGCGCCAGCAATGGGGAGGGGGACACTGAAGCTTTCTTT
-	TRBV5-1	TRBJ2-5	-	CASSSIQDRGETQYF	TGCGCCAGCAGCTCCATACAGGACCGGGGGGAGACCCAGTACTTC
TRBD1	TRBV5-6	TRBJ1-4	few	CASSLLTGGEKLFF	TGTGCCAGCAGCTTGCTAACAGGGGGTGAAAAACTGTTTTTT
-	TRBV15	TRBJ2-7	few	CATSREVPGNEQYF	TGTGCCACCAGCAGAGAGGTTCCAGGGAACGAGCAGTACTTC
-	TRBV4-1	TRBJ2-7	-	CASSPRPSSRDDEQYF	TGCGCCAGCAGCCCCCGACCCAGCTCCAGGGATGACGAGCAGTACTTC
-	TRBV18	TRBJ1-2	-	CASSPTGKDYGYTF	TGTGCCAGCTCACCTACAGGGAAAGACTATGGCTACACCTTC
-	TRBV20-1	TRBJ1-1	once	CSASPWGGNTEAFF	TGCAGTGCCTCTCCCTGGGGCGGGAACACTGAAGCTTTCTTT
TRBD1	TRBV5-1	TRBJ2-5	-	CASSLGTAGGRETQYF	TGCGCCAGCAGCTTGGGTACGGCAGGGGGTCGGGAGACCCAGTACTTC
-	TRBV20-1	TRBJ2-1	few	CSARKQSSYNEQFF	TGCAGTGCCCGTAAACAGAGCTCCTACAATGAGCAGTTCTTC
TRBD1	TRBV9	TRBJ2-7	few	CASSVGQGRAYEQYF	TGTGCCAGCAGCGTAGGACAGGGAAGGGCCTACGAGCAGTACTTC
-	TRBV10-3	TRBJ2-1	few	CATAGQLRDEQFF	TGTGCCACCGCCGGACAACTACGCGATGAGCAGTTCTTC
TRBD1	TRBV6-4	TRBJ1-1	few	CASSDFDRDRRGMNTEAFF	TGTGCCAGCAGTGACTTTGACAGGGATAGAAGAGGGATGAACACTGAAGCTTTCTTT
TRBD1	TRBV7-3	TRBJ2-1	many	CASSLVGDRGNEQFF	TGTGCCAGCAGCTTAGTTGGAGACAGGGGCAATGAGCAGTTCTTC
-	TRBV18	TRBJ2-5	-	CASSPPIPKPNTQETQYF	TGTGCCAGCTCACCACCGATCCCCAAACCTAACACCCAAGAGACCCAGTACTTC
-	TRBV6-5	TRBJ2-2	-	CASSYALNTGELFF	TGTGCCAGCAGTTACGCCTTAAACACCGGGGAGCTGTTTTTT
TRBD2	TRBV20-1	TRBJ2-7	-	CSASFSGRVAWSYNEQYF	TGCAGTGCTAGTTTTAGCGGGAGGGTGGCTTGGTCCTACAATGAGCAGTACTTC
-	TRBV5-4	TRBJ2-6	-	CASSFMWEARSGANVLTF	TGTGCCAGCAGCTTTATGTGGGAGGCCCGCTCTGGGGCCAACGTCCTGACTTTC
-	TRBV3-1	TRBJ2-7	-	CASSLYGEGQYF	TGTGCCAGCAGCCTTTATGGAGAGGGGCAGTACTTC
-	TRBV5-1	TRBJ2-3	-	CASGPGDRTDTQYF	TGCGCCAGCGGGCCCGGGGATCGCACAGATACGCAGTATTTT
-	TRBV29-1	TRBJ2-5	-	CSVHTTNRETQYF	TGCAGCGTCCACACCACCAACAGGGAGACCCAGTACTTC
-	TRBV7-6	TRBJ2-5	few	CASSLAVIAQSQETQYF	TGTGCCAGCAGCTTAGCGGTAATAGCACAATCTCAAGAGACCCAGTACTTC
TRBD2	TRBV20-1	TRBJ2-1	-	CSQTSGDYNEQFF	TGCAGTCAAACTAGCGGGGACTACAATGAGCAGTTCTTC
TRBD1	TRBV5-8	TRBJ2-5	once	CASSLEGQGAMETQYF	TGTGCCAGCAGCTTGGAGGGACAGGGGGCGATGGAGACCCAGTACTTC
TRBD1	TRBV7-9	TRBJ2-7	-	CASSFGQGMSYEQYF	TGTGCCAGCAGCTTCGGACAGGGAATGTCCTACGAGCAGTACTTC
-	TRBV28	TRBJ2-3	few	CASSSDPTSTDTQYF	TGTGCCAGCAGTTCTGATCCTACCAGCACAGATACGCAGTATTTT
TRBD1	TRBV6-2/TRBV6-3	TRBJ2-3	-	CASSHDRVSLTDTQYF	TGTGCCAGCAGTCATGACAGGGTATCACTCACAGATACGCAGTATTTT
-	TRBV7-2	TRBJ2-1	-	CASSLLGINEQFF	TGTGCCAGCAGCTTACTAGGGATAAATGAGCAGTTCTTC
-	TRBV7-8	TRBJ2-7	-	CVSSATGILSYEQYF	TGTGTCAGCAGCGCTACAGGGATCCTTTCCTACGAGCAGTACTTC
-	TRBV15	TRBJ2-1	-	CATTYGTQIYNEQFF	TGTGCCACCACCTACGGGACCCAAATCTACAATGAGCAGTTCTTC
-	TRBV5-1	TRBJ2-1	-	CASSSINSYNEQFF	TGCGCCAGCAGTAGTATCAACTCCTACAATGAGCAGTTCTTC
-	TRBV3-1	TRBJ1-1	-	CASTQTGMQNTEAFF	TGTGCCAGCACCCAAACAGGAATGCAGAACACTGAAGCTTTCTTT
TRBD2	TRBV28	TRBJ2-4	few	CASTERASGAQAKNIQYF	TGTGCCAGCACCGAAAGGGCTAGCGGAGCCCAAGCCAAAAACATTCAGTACTTC
TRBD2	TRBV6-2/TRBV6-3	TRBJ2-1	few	CASRPIGRSGGPNEQFF	TGTGCCAGCAGACCCATCGGGAGGTCGGGGGGGCCCAATGAGCAGTTCTTC
-	TRBV20-1	TRBJ1-2	-	CSARDRAANYGYTF	TGCAGTGCTAGAGATAGGGCCGCTAACTATGGCTACACCTTC
-	TRBV7-9	TRBJ1-1	-	CVSSLMGAEAFF	TGTGTCAGCAGCTTAATGGGGGCTGAAGCTTTCTTT
TRBD1	TRBV7-8	TRBJ2-7	-	CASSSALDRSSYEQYF	TGTGCCAGCAGCTCGGCCCTGGACAGGAGTTCCTACGAGCAGTACTTC
-	TRBV7-9	TRBJ1-2	-	CASSLRTDGYTF	TGTGCCAGCAGCCTACGGACAGATGGCTACACCTTC
-	TRBV15	TRBJ2-3	many	CATSSSPDGTDTQYF	TGTGCCACCAGCAGCAGCCCTGACGGCACAGATACGCAGTATTTT
TRBD2	TRBV4-2	TRBJ2-2	-	CASRGIAGATDGNTGELFF	TGTGCCAGCAGAGGGATTGCGGGAGCCACCGATGGGAACACCGGGGAGCTGTTTTTT
TRBD2	TRBV7-3	TRBJ2-1	few	CASSFRTSGSVNEQFF	TGTGCCAGCAGCTTTCGGACTAGCGGGAGTGTGAATGAGCAGTTCTTC
-	TRBV4-1	TRBJ2-1	many	CASVGGPNEQFF	TGCGCCAGCGTGGGGGGGCCGAATGAGCAGTTCTTC
-	TRBV7-2	TRBJ2-3	-	CASSLGIGTLTDTQYF	TGTGCCAGCAGCTTAGGGATCGGTACTCTCACAGATACGCAGTATTTT
-	TRBV20-1	TRBJ2-1	many	CSASGTVSRSNEQFF	TGCAGTGCTAGTGGAACGGTTTCGCGGTCCAATGAGCAGTTCTTC
-	TRBV4-1	TRBJ2-3	many	CASSDTFGTSTDTQYF	TGCGCCAGCAGCGACACATTCGGGACTAGCACAGATACGCAGTATTTT
-	TRBV13	TRBJ2-2	-	CASSLSEGRTGELFF	TGTGCCAGCAGCTTATCGGAGGGTCGAACCGGGGAGCTGTTTTTT
TRBD2	TRBV5-1	TRBJ2-1	-	CASRSSGMTYNEQFF	TGCGCCAGCAGATCGAGCGGGATGACCTACAATGAGCAGTTCTTC
TRBD1	TRBV7-9	TRBJ1-2	-	CASSSSGQGIYGYTF	TGTGCCAGCAGCTCATCGGGACAGGGGATCTATGGCTACACCTTC
TRBD1	TRBV20-1	TRBJ2-7	few	CSGAPGGYEQYF	TGCAGTGGGGCCCCAGGGGGCTACGAGCAGTACTTC
-	TRBV7-2	TRBJ2-5	many	CASSLMGGTQYF	TGTGCCAGCAGCCTCATGGGCGGGACCCAGTACTTC
-	TRBV24-1	TRBJ2-7	-	CATSEKEYQDEQYF	TGTGCCACCAGTGAAAAGGAGTACCAAGACGAGCAGTACTTC